This entry concerns a single TCR beta chain. V was cut by 5 bases and J by 0 bases, with 14 bases left in between. CDR3 length: 16 residues. Germline values: CDR1 SEHNR, CDR2 FQNEAQ (reference sequence). This entry belongs to a study of blood T cell repertoires in COVID-19. Study overall: The United States, Italy and Spain supplied acute and convalescent COVID-19 samples. PBMCs, B-cell-depleted T cells, or T cells provided the cDNA or gDNA that made up the material.

Authors' analysis steps: Amplification of reference gene primers provided the estimated nucleated cell counts. Clones were sequenced by immunoSEQ multiplex PCR, and TCRdb holds only the in-frame ones, with some missing. That table gives V, J and clone size, and the DNA gave D and trimming. The data show about 41,000 clones, around 83% seen once. The sample consisted of peripheral blood. The chain recombines TRBV7-9 with TRBJ1-5, with a weak D call TRBD1 (6 bases). The clonotype was recovered from an elderly woman with active or convalescent COVID-19. The CDR3 bases are TGTGCCAGCAGCCCCCAGGACAGCTATAGCAATCAGCCCCAGCATTTT. Its translation: CASSPQDSYSNQPQHF.